This T cell receptor (beta chain) was captured in a study of cytomegalovirus exposure and HLA in healthy donors. Study observations and caveats: With further analysis later on, most CMV-associated TCR beta chains appeared HLA-restricted. Most TCR sequences showed up rarely, but some public TCRs showed up in many donors.

From germline, CDR1 is MDHEN and CDR2 SYDVKM. The CDR3 is made up of 15 amino acids. V dropped 10 bases and J dropped 3 bases, with 19 bases sitting between them. PCR employed 60 Vbeta and 13 Jbeta primers. The table came from immunoSEQ multiplex PCR; TCRdb's copy has only in-frame clones and leaves some out. This table holds some 200,000 clones, about three quarters found once. On this clone itself: Its antigen is unidentified.

This chain links TRBV28 with TRBJ1-3; D remains ambiguous. This TCR came from a woman aged 55 to 70 in good health and CMV-seropositive. Sequenced: PBMCs. DNA of the CDR3: TGTGCCACCAAACCCTCAGGTGCCCTTGGAAACACCATATATTTT. As protein: CATKPSGALGNTIYF.